The 31 T cell receptor beta chains in this list originate from one sample, sequenced in a study of identical twins. TCRdb itself ran the 5' RACE reads through MiXCR, one entry per CDR3 protein. The profile covers under 1 million distinct CDR3 sequences, with 12% appearing a single time and under 2% taken by the ten largest. The same data also contributed to another study, on yellow fever vaccine responses in identical twins.

Sequencing was carried out using PBMCs. The receptors were sampled from a young woman in good health.

This clonotype was picked up a small number of times. This chain uses TRBV10-2 with TRBJ2-6; D is unclear. The V and J ends lost 2 bases and 2 bases respectively, with 7 bases between them. Germline CDR1 and CDR2: WSHSY and SAAADI. The CDR3 totals 15 residues. The CDR3 spells CASSEGVAGANVLTF. The CDR3 DNA reads TGCGCCAGCAGTGAGGGGGTTGCTGGGGCCAACGTCCTGACTTTC.

This clonotype was observed at least ten times. The junction shows a germline mismatch at one end, possibly a read error. The DNA for the CDR3 is TGCGCCAGCAGGAGGGACAGCCAAGAGACCCAGTACTTC. Translated, it gives CASRRDSQETQYF. The gene calls are TRBV12-3 or TRBV12-4 and TRBJ2-5; D is perhaps TRBD1 (7 bases). CDR3 length: 13 residues.

This clonotype was counted many times. CDR3 region: CASSLADYGYTF. CDR3 sequence (DNA): TGTGCCAGCAGTTTAGCGGACTATGGCTACACCTTC. The chain joins TRBV28 to TRBJ1-2, with D unclear. Trimming removed 2 bases at V and 3 bases at J, with 4 bases between. The length of the CDR3 is 12 residues. Germline V gene data show CDR1 as MDHEN and CDR2 as SYDVKM.

This chain's CDR3 is CASSSLAGGALAKGTDTQYF. The CDR3 coding sequence is TGTGCCAGCAGTTCCCTAGCGGGCGGGGCCTTAGCCAAGGGCACAGATACGCAGTATTTT. The chain uses TRBV12-3 or TRBV12-4 and TRBJ2-3; the match to TRBD2 covers 8 bases. Trimming took 4 bases from V and 1 from J; bases not matched to a gene: 19. CDR3 length: 20 amino acids.

V and J are TRBV12-3 or TRBV12-4 and TRBJ2-3, with D maybe TRBD2 (6 bases). The CDR3 sequence is 18 residues long. The V end was cut by 2 bases, the J end by 2 bases, with 20 bases between. Written as DNA, the CDR3 is TGTGCCAGCAGTTTATTCGGGCCCCAGGAGGGTATCACAGATACGCAGTATTTT. Protein sequence: CASSLFGPQEGITDTQYF.

This clonotype was seen ten or more times. V gene TRBV7-2 combines with J gene TRBJ2-7; 8 bases match TRBD1. The CDR3 runs 14 residues. The V and J ends lost 3 bases and 2 bases, in that order; junction bases with no gene match: 3. The V gene's germline CDR1 is SGHTA and CDR2 FQGNSA. The CDR3 DNA follows: TGTGCCAGCAGCTTGGACAGGGTCACCTACGAGCAGTACTTC. It encodes CASSLDRVTYEQYF.

Many counts were recorded for this clonotype. This chain links TRBV3-1 with TRBJ2-7, with TRBD1 as a possible D gene (6 bases). The germline gives CDR1 LGHDT, CDR2 YNNKEL (reference sequence). The germline V and J ends were trimmed by 4 bases and 0 bases, with 16 bases remaining between them. The CDR3 has 16 residues. CDR3 nucleotides: TGTGCCAGCAGCCCCCTGACAGACAGGAGCTCCTACGAGCAGTACTTC. This translates into CASSPLTDRSSYEQYF.

The CDR3: CASSYARNNQPQHF. CDR3 sequence (DNA): TGTGCCAGCAGTTATGCGCGCAACAATCAGCCCCAGCATTTT. V gene TRBV6-2 or TRBV6-3 combines with J gene TRBJ1-5; D is unclear. Germline CDR1 reads MNHEY; CDR2 reads SVGEGT. The V end was cut by 3 bases, the J end by 3 bases, with 9 bases between. The CDR3 length is 14 residues.

The chain couples TRBV6-5 to TRBJ2-4; 10 bases are a match to TRBD1. The V and J ends lost 2 bases and 7 bases, in that order; junction bases with no gene match: 14. From germline, CDR1 is MNHEY and CDR2 SVGAGI. The CDR3 totals 18 residues. The CDR3 protein is CASSYHPGASDRGNIQYF. Written as DNA, the CDR3 is TGTGCCAGCAGTTACCACCCGGGGGCCTCGGACAGGGGGAACATTCAGTACTTC.

The chain has TRBV12-3 or TRBV12-4 and TRBJ1-1; the D is unclear. Trimming pared 6 bases from V and 0 bases from J, leaving 8 bases between. The CDR3 loop spans 13 amino acids. This CDR3 is CASSWTLNTEAFF. The CDR3 nucleotides are TGTGCCAGCAGCTGGACCCTGAACACTGAAGCTTTCTTT.

The chain combines TRBV7-9 with TRBJ1-4; perhaps TRBD1 as D (6 bases). V lost 4 bases and J 7 bases, leaving 19 bases between the germline ends. The CDR3 is made up of 16 amino acids. The germline gives CDR1 SEHNR, CDR2 FQNEAQ (reference sequence). CDR3 protein: CASSSDEQGPFEKLFF. The CDR3 coding sequence is TGTGCCAGCAGCTCCGACGAACAGGGACCTTTTGAAAAACTGTTTTTT.

The sample holds a few counts of this clonotype. This chain connects TRBV29-1 to TRBJ1-2; 7 bases align to TRBD1. CDR1 is SQVTM, CDR2 ANQGSEA, per germline. This CDR3 is 13 amino acids long. V lost 7 bases and J lost 3; bases outside the gene matches: 8. This CDR3 reads CSARDSEDYGYTF. The CDR3 DNA is TGCAGCGCCCGGGACAGCGAAGACTATGGCTACACCTTC.

This clonotype was seen more than once but under ten times. The chain employs TRBV6-1 and TRBJ1-5; a weak D match, TRBD1 (5 bases). V lost 6 bases to trimming and J lost 6 bases, with 21 bases between them. This CDR3 is 16 amino acids long. Germline V gives CDR1 MNHNS, CDR2 SASEGT. DNA of the CDR3: TGTGCCAGCAGACCTAAAGGGGCGGGTGGGGGTCAGCCCCAGCATTTT. Translating gives CASRPKGAGGGQPQHF.

J is TRBJ2-1 and V is TRBV6-1, with 7 positions matching TRBD1. V dropped 6 bases and J dropped 3; count of bases not matched to a gene: 14. CDR1 and CDR2 from the germline V gene are MNHNS and SASEGT. The CDR3 loop spans 17 amino acids. The CDR3 coding sequence is TGTGCCAGCAGCCACCGCCCGACAGGGTTTTTCTACAATGAGCAGTTCTTC. This sequence encodes CASSHRPTGFFYNEQFF.

This clonotype came up many times. The V gene is TRBV12-3 or TRBV12-4, the J gene TRBJ2-7; D is possibly TRBD1 or TRBD2 (6 bases each). V was clipped by 1 base and J by 6 bases, with 10 bases between them. This CDR3 is built from 13 residues. The CDR3 sequence: CASSLDREVEQYV. The CDR3 DNA is TGTGCCAGCAGTTTAGACAGGGAGGTCGAGCAGTACGTC.

The CDR3 sequence is CSARDLTGTNEKLFF. The CDR3, as DNA: TGCAGTGCTAGAGATTTGACAGGAACTAATGAAAAACTGTTTTTT. The rearrangement uses TRBV20-1 and TRBJ1-4; D is possibly TRBD1 (6 bases). The germline V gene encodes CDR1 DFQATT and CDR2 SNEGSKA (reference sequence). V was cut by 0 bases and J by 1 base, with 9 bases left in between. The CDR3 contains 15 residues.

This clonotype came up once. The V and J genes are TRBV29-1 and TRBJ2-1, with D perhaps TRBD2 (5 bases). CDR3 length: 14 residues. Trimming cost V 4 bases and J 0 bases, with 10 bases left between them. CDR1 and CDR2 (germline): SQVTM, ANQGSEA. The CDR3 loop reads CSVVGGFSYNEQFF. The CDR3 region has the DNA TGCAGCGTTGTCGGCGGGTTCTCCTACAATGAGCAGTTCTTC.

The gene calls are TRBV28 and TRBJ2-1, with 8 bases lining up with TRBD2. The germline V gene encodes CDR1 MDHEN and CDR2 SYDVKM. The CDR3 runs 15 residues. Germline trimming cut 5 bases from V and 6 bases from J; bases unmatched to any gene: 9. The CDR3 DNA sequence: TGTGCCAGCAGTCCATCGGGGGCGGGAGGCAATGAGCAGTTCTTC. Amino acid sequence: CASSPSGAGGNEQFF.

This clonotype was observed a handful of times. The DNA for the CDR3 is TGCGCCAGCAGCTTGGGGACAGGGGAAAGCACAGATACGCAGTATTTT. Translation gives CASSLGTGESTDTQYF. The chain employs TRBV5-1 and TRBJ2-3, with 9 bases lining up with TRBD1. With V trimmed by 0 bases and J by 0 bases, 2 bases remained unmatched. Germline-derived CDR1 and CDR2 are SGHRS and YFSETQ. This CDR3 comprises 16 residues.

The rearrangement joins TRBV6-1 to TRBJ2-6; D ambiguous. Germline V gives CDR1 MNHNS, CDR2 SASEGT. The CDR3 covers 15 residues. V dropped 6 bases and J dropped 1 base, with 10 bases sitting between them. As DNA, the CDR3 is TGTGCCAGCAGACCACAAATGTCTGGGGCCAACGTCCTGACTTTC. Its protein product is CASRPQMSGANVLTF.

This clonotype has more than one count but fewer than ten. The chain uses TRBV12-5 and TRBJ2-7; 11 bases align to TRBD2. CDR3 size: 14 residues. The V gene end was trimmed by 1 base and the J gene end by 6 bases; junction bases not matched to a gene: 2. CDR1 is LGHNT, CDR2 FRNRAP, per germline. This CDR3 is CASGLGLAGFEQYF. For the CDR3, the DNA is TGTGCTAGTGGTTTGGGACTAGCGGGATTCGAGCAGTACTTC.

This clonotype was seen a handful of times. The chain carries TRBV20-1 and TRBJ2-5; 11 bases are shared with TRBD2. J was trimmed by 7 bases and V by 3 bases; bases with no gene match: 10. This CDR3 is built from 15 residues. Germline-derived CDR1 and CDR2 are DFQATT and SNEGSKA (reference sequence). The CDR3 here is CSASGATSGAGTQYF. The CDR3 nucleotides read TGCAGTGCTAGTGGAGCGACTAGCGGGGCGGGGACCCAGTACTTC.

This clonotype was recorded many times. The rearrangement links TRBV7-8 to TRBJ1-4, with unresolved D. This CDR3 contains 13 residues. Germline assignment: CDR1 SGHVS and CDR2 FQNEAQ. Trimming cost V 1 base and J 7 bases, with 7 bases left between them. This CDR3 is CASSLGFGEKLFF. DNA for the CDR3: TGTGCCAGCAGCTTAGGGTTTGGTGAAAAACTGTTTTTT.

This clonotype was picked up a small number of times. Its ends do not fully match the called genes, so a read error is possible. The chain links TRBV6-5 to TRBJ1-5; 7 positions match TRBD1. Per the germline V gene, CDR1 is MNHEY and CDR2 is SVGAGI. This CDR3 is 17 amino acids long. Here the CDR3 DNA reads TGTGCCAGCAGTTTAGGGGGCGGGGGCCGTTGGAATCGGCCCCAGCATTTT. Translation gives CASSLGGGGRWNRPQHF.

This clonotype was recorded a few times. V usage is TRBV20-1 and J usage is TRBJ2-1; D perhaps matches TRBD2 (5 bases). Trimming took 6 bases from V and 2 from J, leaving 11 bases between them. The CDR3 is 13 amino acids. The V gene's germline CDR1 is DFQATT and CDR2 SNEGSKA (reference sequence). Here the CDR3 DNA reads TGCAGTGCAACGGGAATCGCCTACAATGAGCAGTTCTTC. It yields the protein CSATGIAYNEQFF.

This clonotype was detected many times. The gene calls are TRBV2 and TRBJ2-3, with TRBD2 as a possible D gene (5 bases). The V and J ends lost 4 bases and 3 bases respectively, with 11 bases between them. Germline CDR1 and CDR2: SNHLY and FYNNEI. The CDR3 is made up of 14 amino acids. CDR3 DNA sequence: TGTGCCAGCAGTGTGGAGGCCCTGACAGATACGCAGTATTTT. It is translated as CASSVEALTDTQYF.

The chain recombines TRBV7-3 with TRBJ2-1; no clear D gene. CDR3 size: 12 residues. The V end was cut by 5 bases, the J end by 8 bases, with 10 bases between. Germline V gene sequence: CDR1 SGHTA, CDR2 FQGTGA. CDR3 DNA: TGTGCCAGCAGCCCAAAAAGGGATGAGCAGTTCTTC. It specifies CASSPKRDEQFF.

This chain uses TRBV12-5 with TRBJ2-1, with D perhaps TRBD2 (7 bases). Germline CDR1 reads LGHNT; CDR2 reads FRNRAP. The CDR3 is 16 amino acids. Trimming stripped 6 bases from V and 0 bases from J, with 15 bases between. The CDR3 DNA reads as TGTGCTAGTGGCCTCAGTCGGGGGGCCTCCTACAATGAGCAGTTCTTC. Residues: CASGLSRGASYNEQFF. Drawing the rest from reference TRBV12-5 and TRBJ2-1, the complete variable domain is DARVTQTPRHKVTEMGQEVTMRCQPILGHNTVFWYRQTMMQGLELLAYFRNRAPLDDSGMPKDRFSAEMPDATLATLKIQPSEPRDSAVYFCASGLSRGASYNEQFFGPGTRLTVL.

This clonotype was recorded a few times. This chain joins TRBV29-1 and TRBJ2-2; 7 bases match TRBD2. Germline CDR1 and CDR2: SQVTM and ANQGSEA. V was pared by 4 bases and J by 5 bases, with 13 bases of the junction left unmatched. The CDR3 is made up of 16 amino acids. CDR3 sequence: CSVVMVGLVGTGELFF. The CDR3 DNA sequence: TGCAGCGTTGTAATGGTAGGACTAGTGGGAACCGGGGAGCTGTTTTTT.

The chain couples TRBV6-5 to TRBJ1-5, with a weak D call TRBD1 (6 bases). Germline V gives CDR1 MNHEY, CDR2 SVGAGI. The CDR3 is 14 amino acids. Between the trimmed V and J ends, which lost 2 bases and 6 bases, there was a span of 11 bases. CDR3 residues: CASSYRGQAQPQHF. The CDR3 region has the DNA TGTGCCAGCAGTTACCGGGGGCAGGCTCAGCCCCAGCATTTT.

This clonotype was counted only a few times. The chain carries TRBV7-8 and TRBJ2-3; the match to TRBD2 covers 8 bases. J gave up 3 bases and V 2 bases, and 7 bases lay outside the gene matches. Germline V lookup: CDR1 SGHVS, CDR2 FQNEAQ. This CDR3 has 16 amino acids. CDR3 amino acids: CASSLKAGGMTDTQYF. In DNA, the CDR3 is TGTGCCAGCAGCTTAAAGGCGGGGGGAATGACAGATACGCAGTATTTT.